This record looks at one T cell receptor (beta chain) sequence and its context. No antigen is known for it. After removal of 0 bases from V and 3 bases from J, the junction contained 4 bases not matched to a gene. Germline lookup yields CDR1 SGHTS and CDR2 YDEGEE. The CDR3 has 17 residues. This sample was taken from a study of T cell responses to AZD1222 COVID-19 vaccine. Findings and limits, study-wide: Regions 160-218 and 743-854 dominated among vaccine-associated CD4 TCRs spanning spike.

The protocol was immunoSEQ multiplex PCR, while the TCRdb copy is restricted to in-frame clones and leaves out a portion. The sample contains fewer than 150,000 clones, around 93% of which appear only once. The J gene is TRBJ2-3, the V gene TRBV5-8, with 13 bases that match TRBD2. Sample: peripheral blood, taken on day 0 of AZD1222 vaccination. This sequence was found in an adult in good health. CDR3 sequence: CASSLGTGLAGTDTQYF. The CDR3 DNA sequence: TGTGCCAGCAGCTTGGGAACGGGACTAGCGGGGACAGATACGCAGTATTTT. The full variable domain, its missing parts supplied by reference TRBV5-8 and TRBJ2-3, is EAGVTQSPTHLIKTRGQQATLRCSPISGHTSVYWYQQALGLGLQFLLWYDEGEERNRGNFPPRFSGRQFPNYSSELNVNALELEDSALYLCASSLGTGLAGTDTQYFGPGTRLTVL.